This TCR beta chain is drawn from a study of blood T cell repertoires in COVID-19. Study overall: Samples came from the United States, Italy and Spain, spanning acute and convalescent COVID-19. T cells, B-cell-depleted T cells, or PBMCs supplied cDNA or gDNA.

Participants spanned ages about 18 to 90 years and resided in roughly 22 US areas. The recovered donors of Cohort 3 showed two negative PCRs, clearance, or symptom resolution. There are 16 residues in the CDR3. Germline lookup yields CDR1 SGHVS and CDR2 FQNEAQ. The germline V and J ends were trimmed by 5 bases and 5 bases, with 19 bases remaining between them. TCRdb's table, derived via immunoSEQ multiplex PCR, lists solely in-frame clones and lacks some. The sample has 250,000 to 350,000 clones; roughly 89% are singletons. The genes are TRBV7-8 and TRBJ1-5; D gene unclear. The material sequenced was PBMCs or T cells enriched from blood (not recorded which). This clonotype originated in a woman between 35 and 50 years old who had recovered from COVID-19. CDR3 sequence: CASSRYGPTGDQPQHF. In DNA form, the CDR3 reads TGTGCCAGCAGCCGCTACGGACCCACGGGAGATCAGCCCCAGCATTTT.